Each of the 11 T cell receptor beta chains below was sequenced from the same sample in a study of shared clonotypes between healthy human individuals. Some clones are missing from TCRdb's copy, which holds only in-frame ones; the method was immunoSEQ multiplex PCR. The sample consists of hundreds of thousands of clones, less than 75% of them appearing once. The source material was memory CD4+ T cells sorted from blood. As for subset: CD45RA-negative fraction. The receptors derive from a man aged 25-40 years in good health.

V and J are TRBV6-1 and TRBJ1-2; tentative D call: TRBD1 (5 bases). The V gene's germline CDR1 is MNHNS and CDR2 SASEGT. Trimming cost V 9 bases and J 7 bases, with 15 bases left between them. The CDR3 has 12 residues. CDR3 DNA: TGTGCCAGTACTACGGGGACCCTTGGCTACACCTTC. Protein product: CASTTGTLGYTF.

Regarding this clone: The junction and the germline gene differ at one end; a read error may be behind it. The genes are TRBV6-1 and TRBJ2-7; 7 bases map to TRBD2. The germline gives CDR1 MNHNS, CDR2 SASEGT. The CDR3 totals 13 residues. The CDR3 region has the DNA TGTGCCAGCATTGAATCGGGGGGATACGAGCAGTACTTC. Its protein product is CASIESGGYEQYF.

The chain combines TRBV2 with TRBJ2-3, with D unresolved. Germline-derived CDR1 and CDR2 are SNHLY and FYNNEI. V shed 8 bases and J shed 1 base, with 7 bases lying between them. The CDR3 extends over 12 amino acids. CDR3 sequence: CASEQRTDTQYF. As DNA, the CDR3 is TGTGCCAGCGAGCAGCGCACAGATACGCAGTATTTT. The entire variable domain, with the rest obtained from reference TRBV2 and TRBJ2-3, is as follows: EPEVTQTPSHQVTQMGQEVILRCVPISNHLYFYWYRQILGQKVEFLVSFYNNEISEKSEIFDDQFSVERPDGSNFTLKIRSTKLEDSAMYFCASEQRTDTQYFGPGTRLTVL.

The J gene is TRBJ1-2, the V gene TRBV5-6; D perhaps matches TRBD1 (5 bases). Germline lookup yields CDR1 SGHDT and CDR2 YYEEEE. The CDR3 has 15 amino acids. Trimming left V 2 bases short and J 3 bases short, with 14 bases between. The CDR3 sequence: CASSLGAGQHYGYTF. CDR3 sequence (DNA): TGTGCCAGCAGCTTAGGCGCAGGGCAGCACTATGGCTACACCTTC.

The genes are TRBV28 and TRBJ2-6; D is possibly TRBD1 or TRBD2 (6 bases each). The germline V gene has CDR1 MDHEN and CDR2 SYDVKM. V lost 7 bases and J 2 bases, leaving 12 bases between the germline ends. The CDR3 contains 15 residues. The CDR3 loop is CASMVGGTGANVLTF. The CDR3, as DNA: TGTGCCAGCATGGTGGGGGGCACTGGGGCCAACGTCCTGACTTTC.

This chain joins TRBV27 and TRBJ2-3, with TRBD1 matching 10 bases. Germline V gives CDR1 MNHEY, CDR2 SMNVEV (reference sequence). Trimming cost V 6 bases and J 7 bases; bases outside gene matches: 7. The CDR3 is made up of 14 amino acids. The CDR3 bases are TGTGCCAGCAGCTCCGACAGGGGGCGGAATACGCAGTATTTT. It is translated as CASSSDRGRNTQYF.

This clone was recorded many times. The chain carries TRBV5-1 and TRBJ2-7; 9 bases are shared with TRBD1. V lost 0 bases to trimming and J lost 4 bases; unmatched junction nucleotides: 5. The germline gives CDR1 SGHRS, CDR2 YFSETQ. The CDR3 covers 15 residues. CDR3 DNA sequence: TGCGCCAGCAGCTTGGGACCGGGACAGGGATACGAGCAGTACTTC. Translated: CASSLGPGQGYEQYF. Supplemented by reference TRBV5-1 and TRBJ2-7, the full variable domain reads KAGVTQTPRYLIKTRGQQVTLSCSPISGHRSVSWYQQTPGQGLQFLFEYFSETQRNKGNFPGRFSGRQFSNSRSEMNVSTLELGDSALYLCASSLGPGQGYEQYFGPGTRLTVT.

This chain uses TRBV27 with TRBJ1-1; 9 bases are shared with TRBD1. Germline CDR1 and CDR2: MNHEY and SMNVEV (reference sequence). Losses at the gene ends were 5 bases for V and 1 base for J; bases not matched to a gene: 14. This CDR3 contains 18 residues. CDR3 DNA sequence: TGTGCCAGCAGTGACAGGGGGAGGATCCTCGAGGGGAACACTGAAGCTTTCTTT. Its translation: CASSDRGRILEGNTEAFF.

This clone showed up just a few times. This chain joins TRBV10-2 and TRBJ2-3, with 10 bases identical to TRBD2. V was clipped by 2 bases and J by 5 bases; unmatched bases: 10. The CDR3 sequence is 17 residues long. Germline CDR1 is WSHSY and CDR2 is SAAADI. CDR3 sequence: CASSELLAGVKEDTQYF. The CDR3 region has the DNA TGCGCCAGCAGTGAGCTCCTAGCGGGAGTTAAGGAAGATACGCAGTATTTT.

This chain uses TRBV7-8 with TRBJ1-5; D unclear. Germline V gene sequence: CDR1 SGHVS, CDR2 FQNEAQ. This CDR3 region has 15 residues. Trimming took off 1 base at V and 0 bases at J, with 7 bases between the two ends. CDR3 in amino acids: CASSLERYSNQPQHF. The CDR3 DNA reads TGTGCCAGCAGCTTAGAACGTTATAGCAATCAGCCCCAGCATTTT.

The chain carries TRBV28 and TRBJ1-1; perhaps TRBD1 as D (5 bases). The CDR3 covers 14 residues. Germline V CDR1 and CDR2: MDHEN, SYDVKM. The V end lost 3 bases, the J end lost 8 bases, and 16 bases lay between the germline ends. The CDR3 reads CASSFGEMRTEAFF. The CDR3 DNA reads TGTGCCAGCAGTTTTGGGGAGATGCGGACAGAAGCTTTCTTT.